This T cell receptor (beta chain) came from a study of blood T cell repertoires in COVID-19 (TCRdb year 2020). Study-level background: Samples covering the acute and convalescent phases of COVID-19 were provided by collaborators in the United States, Italy and Spain. Samples came from the ongoing ImmuneRACE study (first 160 participants) plus 1,254 subjects from 6 global collaborators. Where available, HLA class I and class II types were obtained from metadata supplied by the sample provider rather than from assay-based typing. A de-identified subject ID, COVID-19 status, age in years and sex were almost always included in the sample metadata. The prospective study material was composed of cDNA or gDNA derived from T cells, B-cell-depleted T cells, or PBMCs. The dataset comprised deeply sampled blood TCRbeta repertoires from subjects exposed to, actively infected with, or recovered from COVID-19. The repertoires were released in a freely available public database intended as a resource for research on the immune response to SARS-CoV-2.

Study-level results and caveats: The amount of clinical and demographic metadata varied by source and participant and was provided uncurated.

The germline V gene (reference sequence) specifies LNHDA as CDR1 and SQIVND as CDR2. Trimming at the junction amounts to 6 bases on V and 1 base on J, and the germline ends lie 15 bases apart. From the cysteine through the phenylalanine, the CDR3 covers 15 amino acids. Only the CDR3 DNA is retained, 45 bases long and in frame from the first base. Each collaborating institution followed its own protocols to collect whole blood in K2EDTA tubes. For TCRbeta analysis, collaborator samples were shipped as frozen whole blood, as isolated PBMCs, or as DNA extracted from either sample type. TCRbeta CDR3 regions were amplified from genomic DNA by means of the immunoSEQ Assay, a bias-controlled multiplex PCR. The authors' analysis ran thus. Nucleated cell counts per sample were estimated from amplification of reference gene primers within the assay. Sequence reads were collapsed and filtered to measure the absolute abundance of every unique TCRbeta CDR3 rearrangement. For each sample, productive Simpson clonality was calculated by taking the square root of Simpson's diversity index across productive rearrangements. What TCRdb holds here is the immuneACCESS table cut down to in-frame rearrangements. Part of the clones is not present; checked against another copy, under half of the missing clones reflect an unresolved V gene, and the others are unexplained. The DNA was the basis for D and trimming; V, J and clone size are from that table. The sample table contains 200,000 to 300,000 clones; only one count was recorded for approximately 90% of them. Together, the top ten hold roughly 3.9% of the sample.

Of note for this clone: Its specific antigen is unknown. Base qualities are missing; no much larger clone stands one base away.

The receptor was derived from a woman between 35 and 50 years old with acute or convalescent COVID-19. Sequencing input: peripheral blood. The chain joins TRBV19 to TRBJ1-1; the best D guess is TRBD1, with 5 bases matching. The DNA reads TGTGCCAGTAGCACTAACGTAAGGGGGAACACTGAAGCTTTCTTT. It encodes CASSTNVRGNTEAFF.